This entry lists 10 T cell receptor beta chains sequenced from one sample in a study of T cell repertoires in cytomegalovirus infection. TCRdb itself ran the reads through MiXCR, one entry per CDR3 protein. Among around 490,000 distinct CDR3 sequences, about 25% were seen once, and the ten largest hold about 12%. Input material: PBMCs. Source of these receptors: a human donor in good health (CMV status not recorded). Some clones in this sample may be carry-over from other donors' samples.

This clonotype was seen repeatedly, ten times or more. This rearrangement joins TRBV7-2 to TRBJ2-7; tentatively, D is TRBD2 (6 bases). CDR3 length: 13 amino acids. V dropped 5 bases and J dropped 0 bases, with 8 bases sitting between them. Germline CDR1 SGHTA, CDR2 FQGNSA. The CDR3 region is CASSRDFSYEQYF. In DNA, the CDR3 is TGTGCCAGCAGCCGGGACTTCTCCTACGAGCAGTACTTC.

This clonotype was seen only a few times. The chain joins TRBV25-1 to TRBJ2-7; no firm D call. V gave up 2 bases and J gave up 3 bases, with 11 bases separating them. The germline V gene encodes CDR1 MGHDK and CDR2 SYGVNS. The length of the CDR3 is 14 residues. This CDR3 reads CASSEGYRHYEQYF. The CDR3 DNA is TGTGCCAGCAGTGAAGGGTATAGACACTACGAGCAGTACTTC.

This clonotype was found many times. The V call is TRBV7-2, the J call TRBJ2-3; D gene uncertain. This CDR3 comprises 12 residues. The germline V and J ends were trimmed by 5 bases and 3 bases, with 6 bases remaining between them. CDR1 and CDR2 from the germline V gene are SGHTA and FQGNSA. CDR3 sequence reads: CASSRNTDTQYF. CDR3 DNA: TGTGCCAGCAGCCGAAATACAGATACGCAGTATTTT.

This clonotype was counted at least ten times. The chain is built from TRBV7-2 and TRBJ2-5, with D hard to call. Between the trimmed V and J ends, which lost 7 bases and 2 bases, there was a span of 17 bases. The V gene's germline CDR1 is SGHTA and CDR2 FQGNSA. This CDR3 is 15 amino acids long. The CDR3 nucleotides are TGTGCCAGCACCCCGTGGGCGAGAAATCAAGAGACCCAGTACTTC. It yields the protein CASTPWARNQETQYF.

V is TRBV6-2 or TRBV6-3 and J is TRBJ1-2; D uncertain. The ends were cut back, 7 bases at V and 7 bases at J, with 19 bases in the middle. The V gene's germline CDR1 is MNHEY and CDR2 SVGEGT. CDR3 length: 14 residues. The CDR3 coding sequence is TGTGCCAGCACCCGATCCGTTGCCTTCGGTGGCTACACCTTC. This sequence encodes CASTRSVAFGGYTF.

The chain couples TRBV6-2 or TRBV6-3 to TRBJ2-7, with D maybe TRBD2 (6 bases). V was trimmed by 0 bases and J by 6 bases, leaving 6 bases between them. Germline CDR1 and CDR2: MNHEY and SVGEGT. The CDR3 spans 12 residues. This chain's CDR3 is CASSYSRGEQYV. The CDR3 coding sequence is TGTGCCAGCAGTTACTCGCGGGGCGAGCAGTACGTC.

The V gene is TRBV7-9, the J gene TRBJ2-2; tentative D call: TRBD2 (5 bases). The V gene's germline CDR1 is SEHNR and CDR2 FQNEAQ (reference sequence). The CDR3 has 17 amino acids. Trimming took 6 bases from V and 4 from J, leaving 21 bases between them. CDR3 DNA sequence: TGTGCCAGCAGTAATCCCGGTAGGCTAGCAGGCACCGGGGAGCTGTTTTTT. Its translation is CASSNPGRLAGTGELFF. Drawing the rest from reference TRBV7-9 and TRBJ2-2, the complete variable domain is DTGVSQNPRHKITKRGQNVTFRCDPISEHNRLYWYRQTLGQGPEFLTYFQNEAQLEKSRLLSDRFSAERPKGSFSTLEIQRTEQGDSAMYLCASSNPGRLAGTGELFFGEGSRLTVL.

This clonotype occurred once. The rearrangement uses TRBV12-3 or TRBV12-4 and TRBJ2-2; D gene unclear. The V and J ends lost 2 bases and 2 bases respectively, with 9 bases between them. CDR3 size: 15 residues. The CDR3 DNA follows: TGTGCCAGCAGTTTATGGCAACGTAACACCGGGGAGCTGTTTTTT. Translation: CASSLWQRNTGELFF.

The J gene is TRBJ2-5, the V gene TRBV24-1, with D possibly being TRBD1 (6 bases). V was cut by 3 bases and J by 2 bases, with 21 bases left in between. There are 18 residues in the CDR3. Germline V gene lookup returns CDR1 KGHDR and CDR2 SFDVKD. CDR3: CATSDGPVRTAHQETQYF. The DNA for the CDR3 is TGTGCCACCAGTGATGGTCCTGTCCGGACAGCGCATCAAGAGACCCAGTACTTC.

This rearrangement joins TRBV6-1 to TRBJ1-4; TRBD1 might be the D (5 bases). The CDR3 has 18 amino acids. V was clipped by 7 bases and J by 3 bases, with 24 bases between them. CDR1 is MNHNS, CDR2 SASEGT, per germline. The chain's CDR3 is CASNKRPRATLSNEKLFF. The CDR3 DNA is TGTGCCAGCAACAAGAGGCCCAGGGCAACTCTTTCTAATGAAAAACTGTTTTTT.